This T cell receptor beta chain stems from a study of breast tumors, draining lymph nodes, adjacent tissues. TCRdb recomputed calls from the multiplex PCR reads with MiXCR, one row per CDR3 protein. The table shows tens of thousands of distinct CDR3 sequences, with 60% to 70% occurring only once. To note about this clonotype: The antigen is unknown.

Trimming at V came to 6 bases and at J to 1 base, leaving 1 base not matched to a gene. Germline values: CDR1 SGDLS, CDR2 YYNGEE. The CDR3 runs to 14 residues. Findings of the study overall: Data only fit, rather than demonstrated, lymph node origin of most tumor T cells. Compared with lymph nodes, tumors were less diverse; compared with nontumor tissue, more. Luminal-like breast cancer showed significantly higher tumor–nontumor repertoire similarity than basal-like. Findings are consistent with lymph node origin and intratumoral expansion of most tumor T cells.

This chain connects TRBV9 to TRBJ2-3, with 11 nucleotides matching TRBD2. Sequencing was performed on tumor-adjacent breast tissue. The receptor comes from a female donor with breast cancer. Some clones in this sample may be carry-over from other donors' samples. CDR3 DNA sequence: TGTGCCAGCATTAGCGGGAGGGGCACAGATACGCAGTATTTT. This encodes CASISGRGTDTQYF.